The next 8 T cell receptor beta chains were all read from a single sample in a study of shared clonotypes between healthy human individuals. It was CD45RO-negative cells, positively selected for CCR7, that made up naive CD8 cells, with terminally differentiated effector memory CD45RA+ cells excluded. The assay was immunoSEQ multiplex PCR, and TCRdb's table has in-frame clones only and misses some. Found here are some 2,000,000 clones, about 95% of them singletons; the top ten hold roughly 1.1%. Sequencing was done on a sample of naive CD8+ T cells sorted from blood. Every receptor here comes from a man younger than 35 in good health.

Notes on this clone: Distinct nucleotide sequences in the sample also encode this CDR3. The gene calls are TRBV5-6 and TRBJ2-1; 9 bases line up with TRBD2. V dropped 0 bases and J dropped 6; count of bases not matched to a gene: 4. This CDR3 is built from 15 residues. Germline CDR1 and CDR2: SGHDT and YYEEEE. The CDR3 region has the DNA TGTGCCAGCAGCTTGGAGCTAGCGGGGCCCAATGAGCAGTTCTTC. It encodes CASSLELAGPNEQFF. The entire variable domain, with the rest obtained from reference TRBV5-6 and TRBJ2-1, is as follows: DAGVTQSPTHLIKTRGQQVTLRCSPKSGHDTVSWYQQALGQGPQFIFQYYEEEERQRGNFPDRFSGHQFPNYSSELNVNALLLGDSALYLCASSLELAGPNEQFFGPGTRLTVL.

This chain uses TRBV27 with TRBJ1-1, with D perhaps TRBD1 (5 bases). Trimming removed 5 bases at V and 4 bases at J, with 14 bases between. The CDR3 has 14 amino acids. Germline CDR1 MNHEY, CDR2 SMNVEV (reference sequence). This chain's CDR3 is CASSTGTLVTEAFF. CDR3 DNA sequence: TGTGCCAGCAGTACCGGGACCCTTGTCACTGAAGCTTTCTTT.

As for this clone: The same CDR3 also results from other DNA sequences found in this sample. V usage is TRBV9 and J usage is TRBJ2-3; no definite D call. V lost 0 bases to trimming and J lost 6 bases, with 5 bases between them. Germline-derived CDR1 and CDR2 are SGDLS and YYNGEE. CDR3 size: 12 residues. This CDR3 reads CASSVAGDTQYF. The CDR3 DNA follows: TGTGCCAGCAGCGTAGCTGGCGATACGCAGTATTTT.

The gene calls are TRBV9 and TRBJ2-7; 10 nucleotides align to TRBD1. The CDR3 runs to 15 residues. J was trimmed by 2 bases and V by 3 bases; bases with no gene match: 5. CDR1 SGDLS and CDR2 YYNGEE come from the germline V gene. The CDR3 sequence: CASSAGQGSPYEQYF. CDR3 DNA: TGTGCCAGCAGCGCGGGACAGGGGTCCCCCTACGAGCAGTACTTC.

This clone was counted a few times. This chain connects TRBV2 to TRBJ1-2, with D unclear. The CDR3 loop spans 14 amino acids. Trimming pared 7 bases from V and 0 bases from J, leaving 12 bases between. Germline values: CDR1 SNHLY, CDR2 FYNNEI. The CDR3 DNA is TGTGCCAGCATCGGGGATTCAGCTAACTATGGCTACACCTTC. Encoded protein: CASIGDSANYGYTF.

The chain joins TRBV6-1 to TRBJ1-2, with D perhaps matching TRBD1 (6 bases). The V end lost 2 bases, the J end lost 5 bases, and 15 bases lay between the germline ends. Germline values: CDR1 MNHNS, CDR2 SASEGT. CDR3 length: 15 residues. CDR3 coding DNA: TGTGCCAGCAGTGAAACGGGGGGGGCGAATTATGGCTACACCTTC. This sequence encodes CASSETGGANYGYTF.

V is TRBV2 and J is TRBJ2-2, with 12 bases aligning to TRBD2. The CDR3 is 17 amino acids. The germline gives CDR1 SNHLY, CDR2 FYNNEI. Trimming removed 3 bases from V and 4 bases from J; junction bases left unmatched: 6. The CDR3 nucleotides are TGTGCCAGCAGTGAGTGGGCTAGCGGGAGGGCCACCGGGGAGCTGTTTTTT. Translation gives CASSEWASGRATGELFF.

The rearrangement links TRBV5-6 to TRBJ2-7, with D unclear. CDR3 size: 13 residues. Germline V gene sequence: CDR1 SGHDT, CDR2 YYEEEE. V lost 6 bases and J 3 bases, leaving 13 bases between the germline ends. The CDR3 DNA follows: TGTGCCAGCACCCATGGCGGTTTCTACGAGCAGTACTTC. This codes for CASTHGGFYEQYF.